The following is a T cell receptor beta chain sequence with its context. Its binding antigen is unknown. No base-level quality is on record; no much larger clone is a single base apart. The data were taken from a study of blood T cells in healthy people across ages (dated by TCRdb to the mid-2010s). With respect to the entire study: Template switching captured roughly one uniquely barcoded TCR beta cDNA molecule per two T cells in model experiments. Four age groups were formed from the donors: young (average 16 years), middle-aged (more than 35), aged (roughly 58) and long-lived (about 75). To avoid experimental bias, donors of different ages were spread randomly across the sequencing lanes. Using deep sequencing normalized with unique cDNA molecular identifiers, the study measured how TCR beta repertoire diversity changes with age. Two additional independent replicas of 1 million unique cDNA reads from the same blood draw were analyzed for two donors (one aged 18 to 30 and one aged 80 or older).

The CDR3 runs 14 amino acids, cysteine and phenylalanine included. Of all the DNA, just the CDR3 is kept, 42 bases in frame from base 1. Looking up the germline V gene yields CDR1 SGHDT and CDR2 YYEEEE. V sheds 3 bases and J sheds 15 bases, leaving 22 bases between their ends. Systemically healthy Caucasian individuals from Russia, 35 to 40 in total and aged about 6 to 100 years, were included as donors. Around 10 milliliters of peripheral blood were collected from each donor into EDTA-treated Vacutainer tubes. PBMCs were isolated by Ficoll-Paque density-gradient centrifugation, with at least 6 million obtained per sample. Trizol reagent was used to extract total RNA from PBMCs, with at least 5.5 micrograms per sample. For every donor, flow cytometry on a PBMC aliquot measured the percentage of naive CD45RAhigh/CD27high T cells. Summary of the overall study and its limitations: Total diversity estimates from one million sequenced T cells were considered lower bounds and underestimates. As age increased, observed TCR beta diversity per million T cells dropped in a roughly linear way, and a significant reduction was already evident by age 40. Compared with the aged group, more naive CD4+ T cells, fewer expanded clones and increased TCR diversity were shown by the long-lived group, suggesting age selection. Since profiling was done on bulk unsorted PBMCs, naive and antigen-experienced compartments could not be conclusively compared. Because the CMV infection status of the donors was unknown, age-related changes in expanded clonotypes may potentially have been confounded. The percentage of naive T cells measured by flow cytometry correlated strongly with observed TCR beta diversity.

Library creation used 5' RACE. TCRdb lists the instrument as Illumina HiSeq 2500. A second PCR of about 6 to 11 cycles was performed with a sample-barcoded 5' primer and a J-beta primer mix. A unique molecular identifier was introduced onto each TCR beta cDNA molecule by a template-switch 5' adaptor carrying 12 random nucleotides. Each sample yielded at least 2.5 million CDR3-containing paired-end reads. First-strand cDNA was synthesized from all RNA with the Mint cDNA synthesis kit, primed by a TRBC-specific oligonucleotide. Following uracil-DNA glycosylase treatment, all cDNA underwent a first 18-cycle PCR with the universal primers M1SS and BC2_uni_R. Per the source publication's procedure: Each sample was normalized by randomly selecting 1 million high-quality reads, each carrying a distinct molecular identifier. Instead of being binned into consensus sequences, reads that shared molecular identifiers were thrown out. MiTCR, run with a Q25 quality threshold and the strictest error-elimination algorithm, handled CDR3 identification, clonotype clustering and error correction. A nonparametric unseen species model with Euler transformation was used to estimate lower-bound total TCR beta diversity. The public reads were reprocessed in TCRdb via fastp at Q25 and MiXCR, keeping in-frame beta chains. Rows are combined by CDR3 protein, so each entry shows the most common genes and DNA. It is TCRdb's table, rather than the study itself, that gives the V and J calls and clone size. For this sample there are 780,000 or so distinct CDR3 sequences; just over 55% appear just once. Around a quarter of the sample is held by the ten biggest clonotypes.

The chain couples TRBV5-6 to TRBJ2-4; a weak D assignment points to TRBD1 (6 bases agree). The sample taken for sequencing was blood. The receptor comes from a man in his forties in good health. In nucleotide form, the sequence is TGTGCCAGCAGCTCAGGCAGGGGAATGGCCGGGATGTACTTC. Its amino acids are CASSSGRGMAGMYF.